These 23 T cell receptor beta chains were all obtained from the same sample, sequenced in a study of T cells in Graves' hyperthyroidism and ophthalmopathy. TCR beta CDR3 sequences were amplified from RNA transcripts. Primed by the HTBI set, a first-round RT-PCR was run on the TCR CDR3. MiXCR was run by TCRdb on the multiplex PCR reads, yielding one entry per CDR3 protein. The data show just under 750,000 distinct CDR3 sequences, approximately 36% seen once. Sequenced: blood. These receptors all come from a woman between 35 and 50 years old with Graves' hyperthyroidism.

This clonotype was seen many times. J is TRBJ2-7 and V is TRBV9; weak D call: TRBD2 (5 bases). Germline V lookup: CDR1 SGDLS, CDR2 YYNGEE. V was cut by 4 bases and J by 3 bases, with 8 bases left in between. The CDR3 contains 12 residues. In DNA, the CDR3 is TGTGCCAGCAGCCCGGGGAGCTACGAGCAGTACTTC. Encoded protein: CASSPGSYEQYF. Combining the CDR3 with reference TRBV9 and TRBJ2-7 gives the whole variable domain DSGVTQTPKHLITATGQRVTLRCSPRSGDLSVYWYQQSLDQGLQFLIQYYNGEERAKGNILERFSAQQFPDLHSELNLSSLELGDSALYFCASSPGSYEQYFGPGTRLTVT.

This clonotype was recorded a few times. V is TRBV14 and J is TRBJ2-2; perhaps TRBD2 as D (6 bases). V lost 5 bases to trimming and J lost 1 base, with 11 bases between them. There are 15 residues in the CDR3. Germline assignment: CDR1 SGHDN and CDR2 FVKESK. The chain's CDR3 is CASSSLALNTGELFF. For the CDR3, the DNA is TGTGCCAGCAGCTCCCTAGCGCTGAACACCGGGGAGCTGTTTTTT.

This chain uses TRBV5-8 with TRBJ2-5; D unclear. The CDR3 covers 14 residues. Looked up from germline, CDR1 is SGHTS and CDR2 is YDEGEE. The V end lost 3 bases, the J end lost 4 bases, and 13 bases lay between the germline ends. CDR3 loop: CASSSVYGRETQYF. CDR3 nucleotide sequence: TGTGCCAGCAGCTCCGTATACGGTAGAGAGACCCAGTACTTC.

This clonotype has at least ten counts. The chain links TRBV10-3 to TRBJ2-7; 9 bases match TRBD1. This CDR3 region has 14 residues. V dropped 10 bases and J dropped 5; count of bases not matched to a gene: 12. Germline CDR1 reads ENHRY; CDR2 reads SYGVKD. The CDR3 DNA sequence: TGTGCCAGTACCATCCGGGACAGGGAAGACGAGCAGTACTTC. Its translation: CASTIRDREDEQYF.

In regard to this clonotype: Since the CDR3 does not end with the conserved phenylalanine or tryptophan, this likely comes from a read error. The chain employs TRBV20-1 and TRBJ1-1; no clear D gene. CDR1 and CDR2 from the germline V gene are DFQATT and SNEGSKA (reference sequence). V lost 6 bases to trimming and J lost 1 base, with 9 bases between them. The CDR3 has 12 residues. The CDR3 protein is CSASPGNTEAFS. CDR3 sequence (DNA): TGCAGTGCCTCACCCGGGAACACTGAAGCTTTCTCT.

This clonotype was recorded at least ten times. This chain links TRBV2 with TRBJ1-1, with D perhaps matching TRBD1 (6 bases). Germline loops: CDR1 SNHLY, CDR2 FYNNEI. The CDR3 extends over 14 amino acids. Trimming took off 4 bases at V and 1 base at J, with 10 bases between the two ends. CDR3 region: CASSAPGQNTEAFF. CDR3 nucleotide sequence: TGTGCCAGCAGTGCCCCGGGACAGAACACTGAAGCTTTCTTT.

This clonotype has a count of ten or more. The CDR3, as DNA: TGCAGTGCTAAGCCACGGGGAGAGACCCAGTACTTC. Amino acid sequence: CSAKPRGETQYF. The V gene is TRBV20-1, the J gene TRBJ2-5; possible D gene TRBD2, 5 bases. With 4 bases removed from V and 4 bases from J, the gap between germline ends came to 10 bases. CDR1 is DFQATT, CDR2 SNEGSKA, per germline (reference sequence). The CDR3 is 12 amino acids.

V and J are TRBV3-1 and TRBJ1-2; D might be TRBD1 (5 bases). Between the trimmed V and J ends, which lost 7 bases and 3 bases, there was a span of 12 bases. The CDR3 is made up of 13 amino acids. Germline loops: CDR1 LGHDT, CDR2 YNNKEL (reference sequence). CDR3 region: CASTGTADYGYTF. The CDR3 nucleotides are TGTGCCAGCACGGGGACCGCAGACTATGGCTACACCTTC.

Many counts were recorded for this clonotype. This chain joins TRBV10-2 and TRBJ2-6, with 8 bases lining up with TRBD2. This CDR3 is built from 15 residues. The V segment lost 3 bases and the J segment 4 bases; nucleotides outside the gene matches: 2. Germline lookup yields CDR1 WSHSY and CDR2 SAAADI. This CDR3 is CASSDGRAGANVLTF. The CDR3 DNA is TGCGCCAGCAGTGACGGGAGGGCCGGGGCCAACGTCCTGACTTTC.

This clonotype was counted many times. This chain joins TRBV5-6 and TRBJ1-4; the match to TRBD1 covers 7 bases. The CDR3 has 14 residues. The germline V gene encodes CDR1 SGHDT and CDR2 YYEEEE. V shed 4 bases, J shed 4 bases, and the junction held 4 bases outside the gene matches. CDR3 sequence reads: CASSRGTVNEKLFF. The CDR3 DNA sequence: TGTGCCAGCAGCCGAGGGACAGTTAATGAAAAACTGTTTTTT.

This clonotype appeared once. The chain recombines TRBV28 with TRBJ1-2; no clear D. V was shortened by 4 bases and J by 2 bases, with 14 bases between the two germline ends. CDR3 size: 15 residues. The germline CDR1 and CDR2 sequences are MDHEN and SYDVKM. The CDR3 here is CASSSPGDRNYGYTF. CDR3 nucleotides: TGTGCCAGCAGTTCCCCGGGTGATAGGAACTATGGCTACACCTTC.

The chain recombines TRBV6-5 with TRBJ2-7; 12 bases are a match to TRBD2. This CDR3 has 15 residues. Per the germline V gene, CDR1 is MNHEY and CDR2 is SVGAGI. The V and J ends lost 5 bases and 7 bases, in that order; junction bases with no gene match: 9. The CDR3 reads CASSATGLAGREQYF. In DNA form, the CDR3 reads TGTGCCAGCAGTGCCACAGGACTAGCGGGGCGAGAGCAGTACTTC.

This clonotype was seen ten or more times. The V and J genes are TRBV5-1 and TRBJ1-2, with TRBD1 as a possible D gene (5 bases). CDR3 length: 14 amino acids. Germline V gene lookup returns CDR1 SGHRS and CDR2 YFSETQ. Trimming left V 4 bases short and J 5 bases short, with 15 bases between. The DNA for the CDR3 is TGCGCCAGCAGCCCGGAGGACACGTCGTATGGCTACACCTTC. Its translation: CASSPEDTSYGYTF.

This clonotype was recorded at least ten times. The rearrangement joins TRBV9 to TRBJ1-4; D is unclear. Trimming removed 3 bases at V and 8 bases at J, with 23 bases between. This CDR3 spans 17 amino acids. Germline lookup yields CDR1 SGDLS and CDR2 YYNGEE. The CDR3 DNA follows: TGTGCCAGCAGCGAGACCCGTGTGACTGCAGAAAAAGAAAAACTGTTTTTT. Its protein is CASSETRVTAEKEKLFF. The variable domain in full, completed from reference TRBV9 and TRBJ1-4, reads DSGVTQTPKHLITATGQRVTLRCSPRSGDLSVYWYQQSLDQGLQFLIQYYNGEERAKGNILERFSAQQFPDLHSELNLSSLELGDSALYFCASSETRVTAEKEKLFFGSGTQLSVL.

This clonotype was picked up many times. J is TRBJ2-7 and V is TRBV24-1; D ambiguous. The CDR3 totals 12 residues. Germline V gene lookup returns CDR1 KGHDR and CDR2 SFDVKD. V was pared by 9 bases and J by 2 bases, with 10 bases between. The CDR3 is CATRSETYEQYF. In DNA, the CDR3 is TGTGCCACCCGTTCTGAGACCTACGAGCAGTACTTC.

This clonotype has more than one count but fewer than ten. The chain recombines TRBV12-3 or TRBV12-4 with TRBJ2-6; 10 nucleotides align to TRBD1. Trimming took 4 bases from V and 0 from J; bases not matched to a gene: 15. The CDR3 length is 21 residues. CDR3 sequence: CASSYRDRGHAPISGANVLTF. As DNA, the CDR3 is TGTGCCAGCAGTTACCGGGACAGGGGCCACGCGCCCATCTCTGGGGCCAACGTCCTGACTTTC.

The chain combines TRBV25-1 with TRBJ1-4, with 9 bases matching TRBD1. Germline values: CDR1 MGHDK, CDR2 SYGVNS. The V and J ends lost 5 bases and 8 bases, in that order; junction bases with no gene match: 9. The CDR3 runs 15 residues. CDR3 amino acids: CASSSLGQGREKLFF. The DNA for the CDR3 is TGTGCCAGCAGTTCCCTCGGACAGGGGAGGGAAAAACTGTTTTTT.

Many counts were recorded for this clonotype. The rearrangement uses TRBV7-9 and TRBJ2-5; perhaps TRBD1 as D (6 bases). The CDR3 length is 14 residues. Germline CDR1 is SEHNR and CDR2 is FQNEAQ (reference sequence). Deletions cut 5 bases from V and 0 bases from J, with 10 bases between. The CDR3: CASSGTPNQETQYF. The CDR3 region has the DNA TGTGCCAGCAGCGGGACACCGAACCAAGAGACCCAGTACTTC.

This clonotype was counted ten times or more. This chain uses TRBV20-1 with TRBJ2-7; 8 nucleotides agree with TRBD1. This CDR3 has 13 amino acids. V lost 4 bases to trimming and J lost 1 base; unmatched junction nucleotides: 3. Germline V gives CDR1 DFQATT, CDR2 SNEGSKA (reference sequence). CDR3 sequence: CSATQGASYEQYF. The CDR3 bases are TGCAGTGCTACCCAGGGGGCGTCCTACGAGCAGTACTTC.

This clonotype was observed at least ten times. The chain links TRBV7-9 to TRBJ2-2; D is ambiguous. The CDR3 is 13 residues long. V was trimmed by 2 bases and J by 7 bases, leaving 8 bases between them. Germline V gives CDR1 SEHNR, CDR2 FQNEAQ (reference sequence). In nucleotides, the CDR3 is TGTGCCAGCAGCTTAAACTATGTCGGGGAGCTGTTTTTT. It translates to CASSLNYVGELFF.

The V and J genes are TRBV5-4 and TRBJ1-3; D remains unclear. V shed 2 bases and J shed 0 bases, with 9 bases lying between them. This CDR3 has 15 residues. Germline V lookup: CDR1 SGHNT, CDR2 YYREEE (reference sequence). CDR3 region: CASSFAGDSGNTIYF. The CDR3 region has the DNA TGTGCCAGCAGCTTTGCGGGAGACTCTGGAAACACCATATATTTT.

On this clonotype itself: A read error is likely here: a far larger clone is one base away. The gene calls are TRBV19 and TRBJ1-2; the D gene is possibly TRBD1 (6 bases). The V gene's germline CDR1 is LNHDA and CDR2 SQIVND (reference sequence). The CDR3 spans 13 residues. CDR3 amino acids: CASSATGSYRYTF. The DNA for the CDR3 is TGTGCCAGTAGTGCGACAGGAAGCTATCGCTACACCTTC.

The gene calls are TRBV7-3 and TRBJ1-1; TRBD1 matches at 7 bases. Germline CDR1 SGHTA, CDR2 FQGTGA. Losses at the gene ends were 5 bases for V and 2 bases for J; bases not matched to a gene: 14. This CDR3 comprises 17 residues. The CDR3 coding sequence is TGTGCCAGCAGCACTGCAGGGGGTGCTCAACCTAACACTGAAGCTTTCTTT. Its translation: CASSTAGGAQPNTEAFF.